Each of the 13 T cell receptor beta chains below was sequenced from the same sample in a study of beta chain features in type 1 diabetes. Whole-study findings and limits: TCRB CDR3s from Type 1 diabetes patients were moderately but significantly shorter in all four CD4+ subsets.

Expressed TCRB transcripts were sequenced because the isolated RNA had all been reverse transcribed beforehand. Data came from immunoSEQ multiplex PCR; TCRdb stores just in-frame clones and leaves some out. The data show around 70,000 clones, roughly 50% seen once. Their antigens remain unidentified. Sequenced: central memory CD4+ T cells from blood. The origin of the receptors is a man in his thirties or forties with type 1 diabetes.

The chain carries TRBV19 and TRBJ1-3, with D possibly being TRBD1 (6 bases). The CDR3 is 15 residues long. V lost 5 bases and J 3 bases, leaving 14 bases between the germline ends. In germline, CDR1 is LNHDA, CDR2 SQIVND (reference sequence). CDR3 bases: TGTGCCAGTAGTGTGACAGGTCTCGGTGGAAACACCATATATTTT. Amino acid sequence: CASSVTGLGGNTIYF.

The chain recombines TRBV13 with TRBJ2-6; the D gene is possibly TRBD2 (6 bases). CDR1 and CDR2 from the germline V gene are PRHDT and FYEKMQ (reference sequence). This CDR3 spans 15 amino acids. V lost 8 bases and J lost 0, with 11 bases in between. The CDR3, as DNA: TGTGCCAGCTCCCGGGAGAACTCTGGGGCCAACGTCCTGACTTTC. Its translation: CASSRENSGANVLTF.

This clone has only a few counts. This chain connects TRBV6-6 to TRBJ2-7; D uncertain. The CDR3 extends over 12 amino acids. Trimming took 6 bases from V and 6 from J, leaving 12 bases between them. Per the germline V gene, CDR1 is MNHNY and CDR2 is SVGAGI (reference sequence). In nucleotides, the CDR3 is TGTGCCAGCAGCCCCCAATCGGGCGAGCAGTACTTC. Encoded protein: CASSPQSGEQYF.

The rearrangement uses TRBV18 and TRBJ1-1, with TRBD1 matching over 8 bases. The CDR3 runs 16 residues. The germline V gene has CDR1 KGHSH and CDR2 LQKENI. The trim removed 3 bases at V and 3 bases at J, leaving 9 bases unmatched. CDR3 sequence: CASSPLRDRGYTEAFF. In nucleotides, the CDR3 is TGTGCCAGCTCACCCCTTCGAGACAGGGGCTACACTGAAGCTTTCTTT.

V and J are TRBV27 and TRBJ2-1; weak D call: TRBD2 (7 bases). The V gene's germline CDR1 is MNHEY and CDR2 SMNVEV (reference sequence). Trimming removed 7 bases at V and 5 bases at J, with 15 bases between. The CDR3 is made up of 14 amino acids. CDR3 amino acids: CASTLGGAHNEQFF. Here the CDR3 DNA reads TGTGCCAGCACTCTGGGGGGGGCTCACAATGAGCAGTTCTTC.

V usage is TRBV10-1 and J usage is TRBJ1-1; D not resolved. CDR3 length equals 14 residues. Germline CDR1 reads WNHNN; CDR2 reads SYGVQD (reference sequence). Trimming removed 0 bases from V and 5 bases from J, with 10 bases in between. CDR3 in DNA: TGCGCCAGCAGTGAGTCTGGCGGGCTTACTGAAGCTTTCTTT. This codes for CASSESGGLTEAFF.

The J gene is TRBJ1-2, the V gene TRBV7-9; no reliable D call. Germline loops: CDR1 SEHNR, CDR2 FQNEAQ (reference sequence). The V end lost 4 bases, the J end lost 9 bases, and 21 bases lay between the germline ends. This CDR3 region has 15 residues. Written as DNA, the CDR3 is TGTGCCAGCAGCTCGGGAAGAACGGACGCAGTTAGCTACACCTTC. Amino acid sequence: CASSSGRTDAVSYTF.

The chain uses TRBV4-1 and TRBJ2-7, with a possible D match to TRBD2 (6 bases). This CDR3 is built from 17 residues. Germline CDR1 reads MGHRA; CDR2 reads YSYEKL. Trimming cost V 1 base and J 0 bases, with 16 bases left between them. In DNA form, the CDR3 reads TGCGCCAGCAGCCAAGTGGTCAACGGGAGAACCTCCTACGAGCAGTACTTC. This codes for CASSQVVNGRTSYEQYF.

The chain carries TRBV5-1 and TRBJ2-3; D is perhaps TRBD1 (5 bases). The CDR3 consists of 15 residues. V dropped 2 bases and J dropped 3 bases, with 13 bases sitting between them. The germline V gene has CDR1 SGHRS and CDR2 YFSETQ. The CDR3 nucleotides are TGCGCCAGCAGCTTAGGGGCTTTCGGGACAGATACGCAGTATTTT. Encoded protein: CASSLGAFGTDTQYF.

For this clone: Additional DNA sequences in this sample encode the identical CDR3. This rearrangement joins TRBV18 to TRBJ1-1; TRBD1 is a possible D gene (6 bases). This CDR3 contains 13 residues. Trimming stripped 3 bases from V and 5 bases from J, with 10 bases between. Germline CDR1 is KGHSH and CDR2 is LQKENI. In DNA form, the CDR3 reads TGTGCCAGCTCACCGGAGAGGGGGACTGAAGCTTTCTTT. Protein product: CASSPERGTEAFF.

This sequence joins TRBV27 and TRBJ2-7, with a possible D match to TRBD2 (6 bases). Trimming cost V 7 bases and J 3 bases, with 19 bases left between them. The CDR3 is 15 residues long. Germline values: CDR1 MNHEY, CDR2 SMNVEV (reference sequence). The CDR3 spells CASTLAYGGNYEQYF. For the CDR3, the DNA is TGTGCCAGCACTCTTGCCTACGGGGGTAACTACGAGCAGTACTTC.

The genes are TRBV18 and TRBJ2-7; 8 bases are shared with TRBD2. The CDR3 has 15 residues. The V and J ends lost 3 bases and 1 base, in that order; junction bases with no gene match: 5. Germline CDR1 reads KGHSH; CDR2 reads LQKENI. The CDR3: CASSPRAGGSYEQYF. The CDR3 DNA follows: TGTGCCAGCTCACCCAGGGCGGGGGGTTCCTACGAGCAGTACTTC.

Only a few counts were recorded for this clone. The chain has TRBV13 and TRBJ1-1, with a possible D match to TRBD1 (5 bases). The length of the CDR3 is 14 residues. Germline assignment: CDR1 PRHDT and CDR2 FYEKMQ (reference sequence). With 1 base removed from V and 5 bases from J, the gap between germline ends came to 11 bases. The chain's CDR3 is CASSLAARGTEAFF. The CDR3 bases are TGTGCCAGCAGCTTAGCGGCCCGGGGGACTGAAGCTTTCTTT.